This T cell receptor beta chain was documented in a study of blood T cell repertoires in COVID-19. About the study: The analysed material was cDNA or gDNA that came from T cells, B-cell-depleted T cells, or PBMCs.

V shed 7 bases, J shed 5 bases, and the junction held 6 bases outside the gene matches. The CDR3 spans 15 residues. Germline CDR1 and CDR2: KGHDR and SFDVKD. Under the authors' procedure: Amplification of reference gene primers provided the estimated nucleated cell counts. Sequenced by immunoSEQ multiplex PCR; TCRdb stores in-frame clones only, minus some. V, J and clone size are those of that table, while D and trimming were read from the DNA. This sample has approximately 41,000 clones, with about 88% found just once. The chain carries TRBV24-1 and TRBJ2-3; 12 nucleotides line up with TRBD2. The clonotype comes from a human donor in a cohort sampled during active COVID-19. The material sequenced was peripheral blood. CDR3 protein: CATSQLAGGRDTQYF. The CDR3 nucleotides are TGTGCCACCAGCCAACTAGCGGGAGGAAGAGATACGCAGTATTTT.